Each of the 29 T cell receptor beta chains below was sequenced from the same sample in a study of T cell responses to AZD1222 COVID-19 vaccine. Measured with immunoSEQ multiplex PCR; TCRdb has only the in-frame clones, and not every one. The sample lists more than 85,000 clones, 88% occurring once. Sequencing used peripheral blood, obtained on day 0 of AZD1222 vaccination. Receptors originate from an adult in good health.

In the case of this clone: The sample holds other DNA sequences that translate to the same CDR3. The CDR3 coding sequence is TGTGCCAGCAGCTTAGGGGCGGGGAATCAGCCCCAGCATTTT. Translating gives CASSLGAGNQPQHF. The chain has TRBV11-2 and TRBJ1-5; no firm D call. The CDR3 contains 14 residues. Germline V lookup: CDR1 SGHAT, CDR2 FQNNGV. V dropped 1 base and J dropped 4 bases, with 8 bases sitting between them.

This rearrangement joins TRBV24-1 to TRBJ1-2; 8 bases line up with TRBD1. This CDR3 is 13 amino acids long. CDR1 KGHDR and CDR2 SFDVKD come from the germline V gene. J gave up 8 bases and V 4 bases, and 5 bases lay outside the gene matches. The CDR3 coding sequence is TGTGCCACCAGTGACGAACAGGGGGACGGCTACACCTTC. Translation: CATSDEQGDGYTF.

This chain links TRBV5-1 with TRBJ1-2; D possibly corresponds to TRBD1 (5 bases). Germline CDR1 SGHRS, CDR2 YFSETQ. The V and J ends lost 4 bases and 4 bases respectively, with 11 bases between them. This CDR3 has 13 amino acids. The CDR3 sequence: CASSIGEGYGYTF. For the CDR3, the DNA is TGCGCCAGCAGCATAGGGGAGGGCTATGGCTACACCTTC.

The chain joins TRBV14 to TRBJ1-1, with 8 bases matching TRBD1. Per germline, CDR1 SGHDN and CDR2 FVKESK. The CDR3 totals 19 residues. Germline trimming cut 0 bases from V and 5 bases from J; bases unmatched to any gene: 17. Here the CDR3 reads CASSQDFLGQGALVTEAFF. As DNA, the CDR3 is TGTGCCAGCAGCCAAGATTTTTTGGGGCAGGGGGCCCTGGTGACTGAAGCTTTCTTT.

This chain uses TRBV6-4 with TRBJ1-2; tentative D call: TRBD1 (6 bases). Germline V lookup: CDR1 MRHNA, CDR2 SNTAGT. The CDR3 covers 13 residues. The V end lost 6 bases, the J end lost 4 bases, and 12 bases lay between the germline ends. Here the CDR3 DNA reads TGTGCCAGCAGGAGGGGGGAAAGCTATGGCTACACCTTC. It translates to CASRRGESYGYTF.

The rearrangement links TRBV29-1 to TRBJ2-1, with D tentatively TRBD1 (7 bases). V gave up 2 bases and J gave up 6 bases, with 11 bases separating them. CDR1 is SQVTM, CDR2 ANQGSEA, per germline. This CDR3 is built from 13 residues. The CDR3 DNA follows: TGCAGCGTTGAACCCCAGGGGGGCAATGAGCAGTTCTTC. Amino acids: CSVEPQGGNEQFF.

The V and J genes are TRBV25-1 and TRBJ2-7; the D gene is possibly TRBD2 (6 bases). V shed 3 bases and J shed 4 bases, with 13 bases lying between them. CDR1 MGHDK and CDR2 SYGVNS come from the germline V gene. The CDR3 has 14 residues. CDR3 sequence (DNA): TGTGCCAGCAGTGATGCCTCCGGGACTTACGAGCAGTACTTC. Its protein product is CASSDASGTYEQYF.

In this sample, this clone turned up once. This chain's CDR3 is CANRDNHNTEAFF. The CDR3 bases are TGTGCCAACAGAGACAATCACAACACTGAAGCTTTCTTT. The chain combines TRBV10-3 with TRBJ1-1; D unclear. This CDR3 contains 13 residues. The germline V gene has CDR1 ENHRY and CDR2 SYGVKD. Between the trimmed V and J ends, which lost 10 bases and 2 bases, there was a span of 14 bases.

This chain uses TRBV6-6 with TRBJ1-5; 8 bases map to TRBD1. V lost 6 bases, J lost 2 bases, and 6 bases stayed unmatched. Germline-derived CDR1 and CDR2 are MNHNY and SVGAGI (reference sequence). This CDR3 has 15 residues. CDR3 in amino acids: CASRRQGFGNQPQHF. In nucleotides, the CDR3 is TGTGCCAGCAGAAGACAGGGGTTTGGCAATCAGCCCCAGCATTTT.

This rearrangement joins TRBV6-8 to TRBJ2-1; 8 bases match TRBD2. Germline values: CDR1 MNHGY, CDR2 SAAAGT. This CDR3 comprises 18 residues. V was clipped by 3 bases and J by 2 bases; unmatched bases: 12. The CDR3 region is CASSYVAGGSPPYNEQFF. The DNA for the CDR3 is TGTGCCAGCAGTTATGTTGCGGGAGGCTCCCCCCCCTACAATGAGCAGTTCTTC.

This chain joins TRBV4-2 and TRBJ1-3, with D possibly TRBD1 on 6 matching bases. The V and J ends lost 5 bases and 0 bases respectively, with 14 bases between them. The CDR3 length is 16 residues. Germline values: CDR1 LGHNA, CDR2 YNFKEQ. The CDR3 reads CASSGSGALSGNTIYF. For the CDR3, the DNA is TGTGCCAGCAGCGGATCAGGGGCTCTCTCTGGAAACACCATATATTTT.

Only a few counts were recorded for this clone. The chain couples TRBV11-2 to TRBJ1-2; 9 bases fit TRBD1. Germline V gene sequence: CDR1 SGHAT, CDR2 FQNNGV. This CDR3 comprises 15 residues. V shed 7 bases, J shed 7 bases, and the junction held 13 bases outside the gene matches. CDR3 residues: CASNFLLGQGVGYTF. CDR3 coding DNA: TGTGCCAGCAACTTCCTACTGGGACAGGGTGTTGGCTACACCTTC.

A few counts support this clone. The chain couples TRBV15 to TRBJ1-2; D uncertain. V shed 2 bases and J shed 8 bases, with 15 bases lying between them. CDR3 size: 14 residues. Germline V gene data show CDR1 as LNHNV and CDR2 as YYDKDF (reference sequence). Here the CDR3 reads CATSRPHDLRGYTF. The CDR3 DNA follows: TGTGCCACCAGCAGACCACACGACTTACGCGGCTACACCTTC. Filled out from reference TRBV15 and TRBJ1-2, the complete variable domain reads DAMVIQNPRYQVTQFGKPVTLSCSQTLNHNVMYWYQQKSSQAPKLLFHYYDKDFNNEADTPDNFQSRRPNTSFCFLDIRSPGLGDTAMYLCATSRPHDLRGYTFGSGTRLTVV.

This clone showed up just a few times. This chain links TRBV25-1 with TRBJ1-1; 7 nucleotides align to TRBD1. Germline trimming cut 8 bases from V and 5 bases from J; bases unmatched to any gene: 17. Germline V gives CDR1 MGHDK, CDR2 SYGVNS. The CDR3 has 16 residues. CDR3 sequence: CASHPGGGVVRTEAFF. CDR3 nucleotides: TGTGCCAGCCACCCAGGGGGGGGCGTCGTGAGGACTGAAGCTTTCTTT.

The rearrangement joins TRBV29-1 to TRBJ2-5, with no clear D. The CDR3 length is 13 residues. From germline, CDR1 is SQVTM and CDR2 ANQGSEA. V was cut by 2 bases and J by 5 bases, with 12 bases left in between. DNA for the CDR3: TGCAGCGTTGAAAGTACCGGACCGGAGACCCAGTACTTC. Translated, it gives CSVESTGPETQYF.

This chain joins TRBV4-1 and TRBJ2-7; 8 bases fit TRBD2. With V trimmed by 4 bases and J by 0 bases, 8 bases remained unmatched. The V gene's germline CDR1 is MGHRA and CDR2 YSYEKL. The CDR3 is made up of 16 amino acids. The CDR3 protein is CASSRLLADSSYEQYF. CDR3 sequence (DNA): TGCGCCAGCAGCCGCTTACTAGCGGACAGCTCCTACGAGCAGTACTTC.

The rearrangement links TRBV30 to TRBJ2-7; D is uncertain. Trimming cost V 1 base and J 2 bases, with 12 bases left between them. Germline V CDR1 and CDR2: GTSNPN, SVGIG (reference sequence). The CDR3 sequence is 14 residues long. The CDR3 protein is CAWSARQLPYEQYF. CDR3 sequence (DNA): TGTGCCTGGAGTGCTAGGCAGCTTCCCTACGAGCAGTACTTC.

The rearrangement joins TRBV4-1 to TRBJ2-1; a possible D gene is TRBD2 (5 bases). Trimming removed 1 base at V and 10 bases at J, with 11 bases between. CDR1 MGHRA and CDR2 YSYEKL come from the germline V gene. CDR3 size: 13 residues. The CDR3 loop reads CASSQADWEEQFF. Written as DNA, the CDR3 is TGCGCCAGCAGCCAAGCCGATTGGGAGGAGCAGTTCTTC.

The CDR3: CASSLERSGYTF. CDR3 DNA sequence: TGTGCCAGCAGCTTAGAGAGGAGTGGCTACACCTTC. J is TRBJ1-2 and V is TRBV7-9; D is ambiguous. The germline V gene has CDR1 SEHNR and CDR2 FQNEAQ (reference sequence). With 1 base removed from V and 7 bases from J, the gap between germline ends came to 7 bases. The CDR3 consists of 12 residues.

CDR3 loop: CASSVTFNQPQHF. The CDR3 coding sequence is TGTGCCAGCAGCGTAACGTTCAATCAGCCCCAGCATTTT. This chain connects TRBV9 to TRBJ1-5; D uncertain. V was trimmed by 1 base and J by 3 bases, leaving 5 bases between them. Looked up from germline, CDR1 is SGDLS and CDR2 is YYNGEE. The CDR3 loop spans 13 amino acids.

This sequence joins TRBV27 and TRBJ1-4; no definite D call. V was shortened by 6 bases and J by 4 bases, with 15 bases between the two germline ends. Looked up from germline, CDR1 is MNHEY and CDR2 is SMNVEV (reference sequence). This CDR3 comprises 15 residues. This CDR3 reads CASSTLGSLNEKLFF. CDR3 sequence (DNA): TGTGCCAGCAGCACCCTGGGGAGCCTTAATGAAAAACTGTTTTTT. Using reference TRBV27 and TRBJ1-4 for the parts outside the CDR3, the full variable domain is EAQVTQNPRYLITVTGKKLTVTCSQNMNHEYMSWYRQDPGLGLRQIYYSMNVEVTDKGDVPEGYKVSRKEKRNFPLILESPSPNQTSLYFCASSTLGSLNEKLFFGSGTQLSVL.

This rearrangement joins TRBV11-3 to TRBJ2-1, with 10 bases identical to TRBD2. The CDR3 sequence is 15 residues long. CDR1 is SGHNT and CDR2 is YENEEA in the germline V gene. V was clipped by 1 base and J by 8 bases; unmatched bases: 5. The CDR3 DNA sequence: TGTGCCAGCAGCTTAGCCAGCGGGAGGGCCTATGAGCAGTTCTTC. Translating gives CASSLASGRAYEQFF.

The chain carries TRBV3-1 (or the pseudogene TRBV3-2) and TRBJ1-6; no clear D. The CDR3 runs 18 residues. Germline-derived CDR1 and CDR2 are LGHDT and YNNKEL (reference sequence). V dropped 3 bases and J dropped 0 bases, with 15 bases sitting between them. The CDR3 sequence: CASSHAGWGTSYNSPLHF. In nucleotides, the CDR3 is TGTGCCAGCAGCCACGCTGGATGGGGTACCTCCTATAATTCACCCCTCCACTTT.

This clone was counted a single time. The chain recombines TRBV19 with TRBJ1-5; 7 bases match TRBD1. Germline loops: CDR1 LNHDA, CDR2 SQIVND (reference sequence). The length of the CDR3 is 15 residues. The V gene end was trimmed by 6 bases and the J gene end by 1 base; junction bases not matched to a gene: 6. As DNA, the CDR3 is TGTGCCAGTAGATCGACAGGGTCGAGCAATCAGCCCCAGCATTTT. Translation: CASRSTGSSNQPQHF.

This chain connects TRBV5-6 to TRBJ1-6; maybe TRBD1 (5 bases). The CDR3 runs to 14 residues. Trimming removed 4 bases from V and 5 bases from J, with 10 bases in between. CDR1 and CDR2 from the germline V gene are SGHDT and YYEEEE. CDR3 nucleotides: TGTGCCAGCAGCGCGGACATGAATAATTCACCCCTCCACTTT. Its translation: CASSADMNNSPLHF.

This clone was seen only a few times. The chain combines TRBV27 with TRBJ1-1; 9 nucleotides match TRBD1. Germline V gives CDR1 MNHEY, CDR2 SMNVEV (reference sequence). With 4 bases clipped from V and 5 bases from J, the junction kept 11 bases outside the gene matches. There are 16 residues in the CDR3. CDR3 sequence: CASSSSPGQGLTEAFF. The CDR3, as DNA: TGTGCCAGCAGTTCCTCTCCGGGACAGGGCTTGACTGAAGCTTTCTTT.

In DNA, the CDR3 is TGTGCCTGGAGTGAGGGGTGGACGGGAGCGGGGGAGCAGTTCTTC. This translates into CAWSEGWTGAGEQFF. V usage is TRBV30 and J usage is TRBJ2-1; 7 bases match TRBD2. The CDR3 covers 15 residues. CDR1 is GTSNPN and CDR2 is SVGIG in the germline V gene (reference sequence). Trimming took 1 base from V and 10 from J; bases not matched to a gene: 13.

The CDR3 spells CARSLHRPGPYGYTF. CDR3 in DNA: TGTGCCAGAAGCTTGCACCGCCCAGGCCCCTATGGCTACACCTTC. The chain couples TRBV5-3 to TRBJ1-2, with unresolved D. TRBV5-3 falls under the ORF class, with uncertain function. The CDR3 runs to 15 residues. The germline V and J ends were trimmed by 1 base and 4 bases, with 14 bases remaining between them.

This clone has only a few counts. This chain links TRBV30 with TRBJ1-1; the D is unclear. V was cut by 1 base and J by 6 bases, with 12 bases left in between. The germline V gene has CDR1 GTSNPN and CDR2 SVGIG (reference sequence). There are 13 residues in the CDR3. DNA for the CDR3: TGTGCCTGGAGTGGCATCCTGAGCGCTGAAGCTTTCTTT. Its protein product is CAWSGILSAEAFF.